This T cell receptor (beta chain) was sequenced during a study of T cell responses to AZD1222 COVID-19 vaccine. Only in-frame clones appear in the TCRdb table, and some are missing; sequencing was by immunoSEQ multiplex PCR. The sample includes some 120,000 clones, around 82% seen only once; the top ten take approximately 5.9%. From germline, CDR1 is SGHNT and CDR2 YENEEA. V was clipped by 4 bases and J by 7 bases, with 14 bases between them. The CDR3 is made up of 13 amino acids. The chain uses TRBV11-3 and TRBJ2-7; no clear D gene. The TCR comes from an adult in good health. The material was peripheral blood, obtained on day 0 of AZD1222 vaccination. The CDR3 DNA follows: TGTGCCAGCAGCTCGCACAGTTTTGTGGAGCAGTACTTC. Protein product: CASSSHSFVEQYF.